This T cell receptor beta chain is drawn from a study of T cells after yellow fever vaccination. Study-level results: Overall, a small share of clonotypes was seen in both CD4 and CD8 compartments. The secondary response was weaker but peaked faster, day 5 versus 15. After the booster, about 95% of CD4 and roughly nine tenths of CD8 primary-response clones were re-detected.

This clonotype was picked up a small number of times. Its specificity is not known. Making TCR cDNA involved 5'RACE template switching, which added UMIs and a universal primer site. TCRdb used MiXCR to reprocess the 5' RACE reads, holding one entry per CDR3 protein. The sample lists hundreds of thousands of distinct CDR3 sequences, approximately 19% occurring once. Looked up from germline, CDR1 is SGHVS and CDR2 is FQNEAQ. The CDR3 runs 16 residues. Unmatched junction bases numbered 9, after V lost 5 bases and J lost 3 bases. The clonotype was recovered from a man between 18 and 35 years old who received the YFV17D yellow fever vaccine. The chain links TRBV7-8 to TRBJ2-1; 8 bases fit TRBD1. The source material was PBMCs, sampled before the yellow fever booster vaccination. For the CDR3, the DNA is TGTGCCAGCAGCCGAACCCGGGACAGGTTCTACAATGAGCAGTTCTTC. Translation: CASSRTRDRFYNEQFF. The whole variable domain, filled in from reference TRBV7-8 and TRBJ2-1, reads GAGVSQSPRYKVAKRGQDVALRCDPISGHVSLFWYQQALGQGPEFLTYFQNEAQLDKSGLPSDRFFAERPEGSVSTLKIQRTQQEDSAVYLCASSRTRDRFYNEQFFGPGTRLTVL.